This T cell receptor (beta chain) is from a study of shared clonotypes between healthy human individuals. The naive CD8 fraction comprised CD45RO-negative cells positively selected for CCR7 and excluded terminally differentiated effector memory CD45RA+ cells. V was trimmed by 3 bases and J by 7 bases, leaving 15 bases between them. Germline V gene lookup returns CDR1 MNHEY and CDR2 SMNVEV (reference sequence). The CDR3 is 14 amino acids. The data were produced by immunoSEQ multiplex PCR, yet TCRdb's version contains in-frame clones alone and is incomplete. The sample has some 2.1 million clones, about 93% seen once.

Input material: naive CD8+ T cells from PBMCs. The chain combines TRBV27 with TRBJ1-2, with D possibly TRBD1 on 6 matching bases. This TCR came from a man between 18 and 29 years old in good health. Some clones in this sample may be carry-over from other donors' samples. The CDR3 DNA follows: TGTGCCAGCAGTTTGGTGGGGGGCGGTGGTGGCTACACCTTC. Its protein is CASSLVGGGGGYTF.